The 6 T cell receptor beta chains listed next were all sequenced from one sample in a study of cytomegalovirus exposure and HLA in healthy donors. The study ran its PCR with 60 Vbeta and 13 Jbeta primers. Profiled with immunoSEQ multiplex PCR; TCRdb holds only in-frame clones, not every one. Among roughly 100,000 clones listed, about four fifths were seen once. Specimen: PBMCs. The receptors were sampled from a female donor in good health and CMV-seropositive.

This clone was picked up one time. At one end the junction does not follow the germline gene, possibly because of a read error. V gene TRBV7-9 combines with J gene TRBJ2-3; D uncertain. This CDR3 contains 12 residues. Germline V lookup: CDR1 SEHNR, CDR2 FQNEAQ (reference sequence). The CDR3: CSSSSAADTQYF. CDR3 DNA: TGTTCCAGCAGCTCCGCAGCAGATACGCAGTATTTT.

The chain couples TRBV7-9 to TRBJ2-7; D is ambiguous. The CDR3 totals 15 residues. Germline V CDR1 and CDR2: SEHNR, FQNEAQ (reference sequence). V dropped 8 bases and J dropped 1 base, with 18 bases sitting between them. CDR3 coding DNA: TGTGCCAGCGCGACGACCTCTGACAAATCCTACGAGCAGTACTTC. This encodes CASATTSDKSYEQYF.

As for this clone: One junction end disagrees with the germline gene, perhaps due to a read error. V and J are TRBV6-1 and TRBJ2-7; the D gene is possibly TRBD2 (5 bases). Germline CDR1 is MNHNS and CDR2 is SASEGT. This CDR3 comprises 14 residues. CDR3 DNA sequence: TGTGCCACCAGTCGAGGGCCGTGGGCCTACGAGCAGTACTTC. This codes for CATSRGPWAYEQYF.

CDR3: CASSSGLALGEQYF. CDR3 in DNA: TGCGCCAGCAGCTCTGGACTAGCGTTGGGCGAGCAGTACTTC. This chain joins TRBV5-1 and TRBJ2-7, with TRBD2 matching 9 bases. Losses at the gene ends were 3 bases for V and 6 bases for J; bases not matched to a gene: 7. Germline values: CDR1 SGHRS, CDR2 YFSETQ. The CDR3 runs 14 residues.

The chain recombines TRBV13 with TRBJ2-1, with unresolved D. Germline assignment: CDR1 PRHDT and CDR2 FYEKMQ (reference sequence). Trimming left V 0 bases short and J 6 bases short, with 15 bases between. CDR3 size: 16 residues. The CDR3 region has the DNA TGTGCCAGCAGCTTAGGTTCGATCGACGGGTTCAATGAGCAGTTCTTC. Translation gives CASSLGSIDGFNEQFF.

This sequence joins TRBV7-9 and TRBJ2-1; D is perhaps TRBD1 (6 bases). CDR3 size: 16 residues. V was cut by 6 bases and J by 0 bases, with 15 bases left in between. Germline CDR1 SEHNR, CDR2 FQNEAQ (reference sequence). CDR3 in amino acids: CASSYTGFSSYNEQFF. Here the CDR3 DNA reads TGTGCCAGCAGTTATACAGGGTTTTCCTCCTACAATGAGCAGTTCTTC.